The clone carrying this T cell receptor beta chain is a singleton in its sample. The antigen remains unidentified. The sample belongs to a study of a mutant IDH1 vaccine in newly diagnosed glioma. Overall study: With temozolomide cycles, or 4-6 weeks after radiotherapy alone, vaccination was started. Treatment recipients were roughly 62% male and around 40% female, and their mean age was around 37 years.

V lost 3 bases and J lost 6, with 15 bases in between. Germline loops: CDR1 SGHRS, CDR2 YFSETQ. The CDR3 has 15 amino acids. Time point: week 23, last vaccination. With topical imiquimod, each dose of the vaccine consisted of 300 ug of mutant IDH1 20-mer peptide. Clones were sequenced by immunoSEQ multiplex PCR, and TCRdb holds only the in-frame ones, with some missing. Of approximately 41,000 clones in the sample, around 78% were seen once. This specimen was PBMCs, taken from a glioma patient whose treatment included an IDH1 peptide vaccine. This TCR was recovered from a woman between 40 and 50 years old with glioma. Some clones in this sample may be carry-over from other donors' samples. The chain recombines TRBV5-1 with TRBJ1-4; tentatively, D is TRBD1 (5 bases). DNA of the CDR3: TGCGCCAGCAGCTGGGGACCCGGGACGGATGAAAAACTGTTTTTT. Protein sequence: CASSWGPGTDEKLFF.